The entry that follows covers one T cell receptor beta chain sequence. Its specificity is unknown. Vbeta (60) and Jbeta (13) primers were used in the PCR. As processed by the authors: Approximately 10 million shared chains were among approximately 87 million unique TCR beta chains counted in a later analysis. The assay was immunoSEQ multiplex PCR, and TCRdb's table has in-frame clones only and misses some. Clonal size and the V and J genes are those of that table, whereas D and trimming came from the DNA. The sample lists about 72,000 clones; 82% were seen once. The germline gives CDR1 MDHEN, CDR2 SYDVKM. V was cut by 5 bases and J by 8 bases, with 24 bases left in between. The CDR3 loop spans 17 amino acids. The entry originates in a study of cytomegalovirus exposure and HLA in healthy donors. Findings of the study overall: In a later analysis, specific HLA alleles were associated with 15,000 or so TCR beta sequences at a 0.05 false discovery rate. Reportedly, a later analysis found an Asian-associated ancestry cluster had fewer N-insertions than the roughly 670-donor mean. Reportedly, cytomegalovirus status was diagnosed with high sensitivity and specificity.

Sequencing input: PBMCs. The TCR sequence derives from a man between 18 and 29 years old in good health and CMV-seronegative. J is TRBJ1-4 and V is TRBV28; perhaps TRBD1 as D (6 bases). In DNA, the CDR3 is TGTGCCAGCAGTCCAACCGGGACACTTTCAACGGGCGAAAAACTGTTTTTT. The encoded protein is CASSPTGTLSTGEKLFF.